Shown below are 31 T cell receptor beta chains from a single sample sequenced in a study of blood T cell repertoires in COVID-19. Sequenced by immunoSEQ multiplex PCR; TCRdb stores in-frame clones only, minus some. The table includes about 100,000 clones, more than 70% detected once. The sequenced sample was peripheral blood. Receptors were obtained from a human donor in a cohort sampled during active COVID-19.

The chain carries TRBV5-1 and TRBJ2-1, with TRBD1 matching 9 bases. This CDR3 comprises 15 residues. The V and J ends lost 4 bases and 2 bases, in that order; junction bases with no gene match: 4. Per germline, CDR1 SGHRS and CDR2 YFSETQ. The CDR3 loop reads CASSAGQGPYNEQFF. Here the CDR3 DNA reads TGCGCCAGCAGCGCGGGACAGGGCCCCTACAATGAGCAGTTCTTC.

The chain carries TRBV19 and TRBJ1-1; 7 bases line up with TRBD1. The V gene's germline CDR1 is LNHDA and CDR2 SQIVND (reference sequence). The J segment lost 3 bases and the V segment lost 4 bases, leaving 2 bases of the junction unmatched. The CDR3 length is 13 residues. The CDR3 loop reads CASSTTGDTEAFF. The CDR3 nucleotides are TGTGCCAGTAGTACCACAGGGGACACTGAAGCTTTCTTT.

This chain connects TRBV19 to TRBJ1-1; 7 nucleotides match TRBD1. Per the germline V gene, CDR1 is LNHDA and CDR2 is SQIVND (reference sequence). CDR3 length equals 13 residues. Trimming removed 7 bases from V and 8 bases from J; junction bases left unmatched: 10. CDR3 loop: CASTVTGVLEAFF. The CDR3 DNA reads TGTGCCAGTACCGTCACAGGGGTGCTAGAAGCTTTCTTT.

V gene TRBV27 combines with J gene TRBJ1-2, with 9 bases that match TRBD1. V shed 5 bases, J shed 2 bases, and the junction held 12 bases outside the gene matches. This CDR3 contains 17 residues. Per the germline V gene, CDR1 is MNHEY and CDR2 is SMNVEV (reference sequence). DNA for the CDR3: TGTGCCAGCAGTCCCTCGTCGCCGGACAGGGGCAACTATGGCTACACCTTC. It is translated as CASSPSSPDRGNYGYTF.

The chain carries TRBV7-9 and TRBJ2-7; a weak D match, TRBD2 (5 bases). The CDR3 sequence is 13 residues long. Trimming cost V 0 bases and J 7 bases, with 10 bases left between them. Germline-derived CDR1 and CDR2 are SEHNR and FQNEAQ (reference sequence). CDR3 sequence reads: CASSLASAIEQYF. The CDR3 region has the DNA TGTGCCAGCAGCTTAGCTAGCGCGATAGAGCAGTACTTC.

This chain links TRBV15 with TRBJ2-1; a possible D gene is TRBD1 (6 bases). The germline CDR1 and CDR2 sequences are LNHNV and YYDKDF (reference sequence). This CDR3 comprises 16 residues. Trimming cost V 5 bases and J 0 bases, with 14 bases left between them. CDR3 nucleotide sequence: TGTGCCACCAGCCCCCAGGGGAGAAGCTCCTACAATGAGCAGTTCTTC. It codes for CATSPQGRSSYNEQFF.

V and J are TRBV7-2 and TRBJ2-5; 8 nucleotides align to TRBD2. This CDR3 has 15 amino acids. The junction had 4 bases not matched to a gene; V was cut back by 3 bases and J by 1 base. Per germline, CDR1 SGHTA and CDR2 FQGNSA. The CDR3 DNA reads as TGTGCCAGCAGCTTGCAGCGGGGGACCCAAGAGACCCAGTACTTC. It codes for CASSLQRGTQETQYF.

This clone occurred once. The chain links TRBV7-2 to TRBJ2-2; 9 bases are shared with TRBD2. The CDR3 consists of 17 residues. In germline, CDR1 is SGHTA, CDR2 FQGNSA. Unmatched junction bases numbered 8, after V lost 2 bases and J lost 4 bases. CDR3 in DNA: TGTGCCAGCAGCTTAAACGGCGGGGGGGCTTCCACCGGGGAGCTGTTTTTT. Translating gives CASSLNGGGASTGELFF.

The table lists this clone with a count of one. This rearrangement joins TRBV3-1 (or the pseudogene TRBV3-2) to TRBJ2-5; 7 bases are shared with TRBD2. Germline CDR1 reads LGHDT; CDR2 reads YNNKEL (reference sequence). J gave up 2 bases and V 0 bases, and 6 bases lay outside the gene matches. The CDR3 has 16 residues. The CDR3 nucleotides read TGTGCCAGCAGCCAAGATCAGCTAGCGGTACAAGAGACCCAGTACTTC. The encoded protein is CASSQDQLAVQETQYF.

The V gene is TRBV30, the J gene TRBJ1-1; D is perhaps TRBD1 (6 bases). The germline V gene has CDR1 GTSNPN and CDR2 SVGIG (reference sequence). This CDR3 spans 13 amino acids. With 2 bases removed from V and 2 bases from J, the gap between germline ends came to 9 bases. CDR3 protein: CAWSRQVNTEAFF. The CDR3 DNA follows: TGTGCCTGGAGTCGACAGGTCAACACTGAAGCTTTCTTT.

This clone was detected a few times. The chain employs TRBV19 and TRBJ1-5, with D perhaps matching TRBD1 (6 bases). From germline, CDR1 is LNHDA and CDR2 SQIVND (reference sequence). Deletions cut 3 bases from V and 7 bases from J, with 19 bases between. CDR3 length: 16 residues. CDR3 coding DNA: TGTGCCAGTAGTATCAATCGAGGACAGTTGTTCCAGCCCCAGCATTTT. It yields the protein CASSINRGQLFQPQHF.

This chain joins TRBV27 and TRBJ1-6, with 10 bases matching TRBD1. V shed 2 bases, J shed 10 bases, and the junction held 11 bases outside the gene matches. The CDR3 totals 17 residues. Per germline, CDR1 MNHEY and CDR2 SMNVEV (reference sequence). The CDR3 spells CASSLGQTGGLGSPLHF. CDR3 bases: TGTGCCAGCAGTTTAGGTCAGACAGGGGGCTTGGGGTCACCCCTCCACTTT.

The V and J genes are TRBV2 and TRBJ2-7; TRBD2 might be the D (6 bases). With 7 bases removed from V and 5 bases from J, the gap between germline ends came to 9 bases. The CDR3 is 11 amino acids. Germline CDR1 SNHLY, CDR2 FYNNEI. CDR3 in amino acids: CASKTSNEQYF. CDR3 DNA sequence: TGTGCCAGCAAGACTAGTAACGAGCAGTACTTC.

This sequence joins TRBV9 and TRBJ2-1, with TRBD2 identical over 7 bases. Germline V gives CDR1 SGDLS, CDR2 YYNGEE. J gave up 6 bases and V 0 bases, and 6 bases lay outside the gene matches. The CDR3 consists of 15 residues. CDR3 in DNA: TGTGCCAGCAGCGTAGTTGCGGGAGTTTTCAATGAGCAGTTCTTC. Translated: CASSVVAGVFNEQFF.

The chain is built from TRBV3-1 (or the pseudogene TRBV3-2) and TRBJ2-5, with 9 bases aligning to TRBD2. Germline V gene data show CDR1 as LGHDT and CDR2 as YNNKEL (reference sequence). J gave up 7 bases and V 0 bases, and 27 bases lay outside the gene matches. The CDR3 sequence is 22 residues long. The chain's CDR3 is CASSQEGFVSREGVYRLGTQYF. The CDR3 nucleotides read TGTGCCAGCAGCCAAGAGGGATTCGTTTCGCGGGAGGGCGTTTACCGACTAGGGACCCAGTACTTC.

The chain recombines TRBV5-1 with TRBJ2-1; 10 nucleotides match TRBD2. The J segment lost 12 bases and the V segment lost 4 bases, leaving 4 bases of the junction unmatched. Per the germline V gene, CDR1 is SGHRS and CDR2 is YFSETQ. The CDR3 spans 12 residues. The CDR3 region has the DNA TGCGCCAGCAGCGAACTAGCGGGAATGCAGTTCTTC. This encodes CASSELAGMQFF.

The rearrangement uses TRBV7-2 and TRBJ2-1; D may be TRBD2 (7 bases). V was shortened by 5 bases and J by 6 bases, with 14 bases between the two germline ends. The germline CDR1 and CDR2 sequences are SGHTA and FQGNSA. This CDR3 spans 14 amino acids. The CDR3 nucleotides are TGTGCCAGCAGCCCCCAGAGGGGGGGCAATGAGCAGTTCTTC. This translates into CASSPQRGGNEQFF.

The CDR3 DNA reads as TGCGCCAGCAGCTTGGTCGGAGCGGGATGGACAGATACGCAGTATTTT. This sequence encodes CASSLVGAGWTDTQYF. V gene TRBV5-1 combines with J gene TRBJ2-3, with 7 nucleotides matching TRBD2. The V and J ends lost 0 bases and 3 bases, in that order; junction bases with no gene match: 7. The CDR3 contains 16 residues. CDR1 and CDR2 (germline): SGHRS, YFSETQ. Complete variable domain (other parts from reference TRBV5-1 and TRBJ2-3): KAGVTQTPRYLIKTRGQQVTLSCSPISGHRSVSWYQQTPGQGLQFLFEYFSETQRNKGNFPGRFSGRQFSNSRSEMNVSTLELGDSALYLCASSLVGAGWTDTQYFGPGTRLTVL.

The V gene is TRBV11-2, the J gene TRBJ1-2; the match to TRBD1 covers 8 bases. This CDR3 comprises 14 residues. V was clipped by 7 bases and J by 4 bases; unmatched bases: 8. CDR1 is SGHAT, CDR2 FQNNGV, per germline. The CDR3 bases are TGTGCCAGCAACAAACAGGGGGAAGCCTATGGCTACACCTTC. The encoded protein is CASNKQGEAYGYTF.

In this sample, this clone turned up once. The CDR3 here is CASSPERVNTEAFF. In DNA, the CDR3 is TGTGCCAGCTCACCGGAGAGGGTGAACACTGAAGCTTTCTTT. V gene TRBV18 combines with J gene TRBJ1-1; D ambiguous. The V end lost 3 bases, the J end lost 0 bases, and 8 bases lay between the germline ends. CDR1 KGHSH and CDR2 LQKENI come from the germline V gene. The CDR3 is 14 amino acids.

The chain has TRBV12-5 and TRBJ2-5, with D perhaps matching TRBD1 (5 bases). Germline lookup yields CDR1 LGHNT and CDR2 FRNRAP. The CDR3 contains 13 residues. With 4 bases removed from V and 5 bases from J, the gap between germline ends came to 11 bases. CDR3: CASGSTRAETQYF. CDR3 bases: TGTGCTAGTGGTTCAACCAGGGCGGAGACCCAGTACTTC. The full variable domain, completed using reference TRBV12-5 and TRBJ2-5, is DARVTQTPRHKVTEMGQEVTMRCQPILGHNTVFWYRQTMMQGLELLAYFRNRAPLDDSGMPKDRFSAEMPDATLATLKIQPSEPRDSAVYFCASGSTRAETQYFGPGTRLLVL.

V gene TRBV7-2 combines with J gene TRBJ1-6, with D hard to call. Germline V gene lookup returns CDR1 SGHTA and CDR2 FQGNSA. This CDR3 contains 15 residues. V was trimmed by 2 bases and J by 7 bases, leaving 12 bases between them. The CDR3 spells CASSLFTASNSPLHF. CDR3 nucleotide sequence: TGTGCCAGCAGCTTATTCACAGCTTCAAATTCACCCCTCCACTTT.

The J gene is TRBJ1-2, the V gene TRBV7-2; 7 nucleotides match TRBD1. The CDR3 has 17 residues. Looked up from germline, CDR1 is SGHTA and CDR2 is FQGNSA. V was pared by 5 bases and J by 2 bases, with 14 bases of the junction left unmatched. Here the CDR3 DNA reads TGTGCCAGCAGCCTCCACCCCGTAAAGACAGGGAACTATGGCTACACCTTC. Encoded protein: CASSLHPVKTGNYGYTF.

This chain uses TRBV20-1 with TRBJ1-5; D possibly corresponds to TRBD1 (5 bases). The CDR3 runs 16 residues. Germline V gene data show CDR1 as DFQATT and CDR2 as SNEGSKA (reference sequence). Trimming removed 3 bases from V and 4 bases from J, with 19 bases in between. The chain's CDR3 is CSASAAGTWLNQPQHF. DNA of the CDR3: TGCAGTGCTAGTGCGGCGGGGACGTGGCTGAATCAGCCCCAGCATTTT.

The chain combines TRBV6-5 with TRBJ2-7; 8 positions agree with TRBD1. From germline, CDR1 is MNHEY and CDR2 SVGAGI. The trim removed 7 bases at V and 0 bases at J, leaving 5 bases unmatched. The CDR3 contains 14 residues. In DNA form, the CDR3 reads TGTGCCAGCAAAAACAGGGGGATCTCCTACGAGCAGTACTTC. This codes for CASKNRGISYEQYF.

To note about this clone: This CDR3 is also generated by other DNA sequences in the sample. The V and J genes are TRBV19 and TRBJ1-2; 7 nucleotides align to TRBD1. J gave up 8 bases and V 5 bases, and 8 bases lay outside the gene matches. Germline lookup yields CDR1 LNHDA and CDR2 SQIVND (reference sequence). The CDR3 contains 13 residues. The CDR3 protein is CASSQQGRSGYTF. As DNA, the CDR3 is TGTGCCAGTAGTCAACAGGGGAGGAGCGGCTACACCTTC.

Many counts were recorded for this clone. V usage is TRBV19 and J usage is TRBJ2-1, with 9 bases aligning to TRBD2. CDR3 size: 15 residues. From germline, CDR1 is LNHDA and CDR2 SQIVND (reference sequence). J was trimmed by 0 bases and V by 3 bases; bases with no gene match: 0. The DNA of the CDR3 is TGTGCCAGTAGTATGACTAGCGGCTCCTACAATGAGCAGTTCTTC. Its translation is CASSMTSGSYNEQFF.

The gene calls are TRBV5-1 and TRBJ2-5; 11 bases align to TRBD2. V lost 0 bases and J lost 0; bases outside the gene matches: 4. CDR1 is SGHRS, CDR2 YFSETQ, per germline. The CDR3 extends over 17 amino acids. DNA of the CDR3: TGCGCCAGCAGCTTGGGGACTAGCGGGCTGAACCAAGAGACCCAGTACTTC. Protein sequence: CASSLGTSGLNQETQYF.

J is TRBJ1-1 and V is TRBV7-8, with a tentative D call TRBD1 (6 bases). The CDR3 length is 13 residues. Germline loops: CDR1 SGHVS, CDR2 FQNEAQ. Trimming took 6 bases from V and 7 from J, leaving 15 bases between them. CDR3 sequence: CASSQGLTFEAFF. Here the CDR3 DNA reads TGTGCCAGCAGTCAGGGGCTCACCTTTGAAGCTTTCTTT.

V and J are TRBV5-4 and TRBJ2-5; D is unclear. Trimming took off 0 bases at V and 2 bases at J, with 5 bases between the two ends. The CDR3 contains 13 residues. Germline V lookup: CDR1 SGHNT, CDR2 YYREEE (reference sequence). The CDR3, as DNA: TGTGCCAGCAGCTTGGCTACTCAAGAGACCCAGTACTTC. Encoded protein: CASSLATQETQYF. Drawing the rest from reference TRBV5-4 and TRBJ2-5, the complete variable domain is ETGVTQSPTHLIKTRGQQVTLRCSSQSGHNTVSWYQQALGQGPQFIFQYYREEENGRGNFPPRFSGLQFPNYSSELNVNALELDDSALYLCASSLATQETQYFGPGTRLLVL.

The chain couples TRBV18 to TRBJ1-2; D gene unclear. The CDR3 length is 14 residues. CDR1 is KGHSH, CDR2 LQKENI, per germline. V shed 3 bases and J shed 4 bases, with 12 bases lying between them. CDR3 DNA: TGTGCCAGCTCACCCCCTTCCCTCGGCTATGGCTACACCTTC. Protein sequence: CASSPPSLGYGYTF.